The rows below give T cell receptor beta chains drawn from one sample of a study of PD-1 blockade in classical Hodgkin lymphoma. This table comes from immunoSEQ multiplex PCR, and its TCRdb copy is limited to in-frame clones, with some not included. The table includes 130,000 to 150,000 clones, approximately 81% detected once. The sequencing used peripheral blood mononuclear cells (PBMCs), collected before the second cycle of nivolumab. All receptors come from a human donor with classical Hodgkin lymphoma. Each CDR3 is given with its conserved first and last residue. D genes are given only for firm matches.

J gene | D gene | V gene | CDR3 protein
TRBJ1-2 | . | TRBV6-5 | CASSYLGTSGYGYTF
TRBJ2-7 | TRBD1 | TRBV6-1 | CAGTPGGDEQYF
TRBJ1-2 | . | TRBV13 | CASSFTAGSYGYTF
TRBJ2-1 | . | TRBV15 | CATSSASSWGTDNEQFF
TRBJ1-1 | . | TRBV5-1 | CASSLGQMNTEAFF
TRBJ2-3 | TRBD2 | TRBV5-4 | CASSAGAGLAGADTQYF
TRBJ2-7 | TRBD1 | TRBV19 | CASSIGQGREQYF
TRBJ2-3 | . | TRBV15 | CATSRDHPPDTQYF
TRBJ2-7 | . | TRBV5-1 | CASSSHGRDYYEQYF
TRBJ1-1 | TRBD1 | TRBV7-2 | CASSSGGNTEAFF
TRBJ1-2 | . | TRBV7-9 | CASSLQGQNYGYTF
TRBJ2-5 | . | TRBV9 | CASSVARGKTQYF
TRBJ1-3 | . | TRBV6-5 | CASSYFGVGNTIYF
TRBJ1-2 | . | TRBV27 | CASSPLARGRYGYTF
TRBJ1-5 | . | TRBV25-1 | CASTTGNQPQHF
TRBJ2-4 | . | TRBV5-6 | CASSFLREGRNIQYF
TRBJ2-7 | TRBD2 | TRBV10-3 | CAIRNSGSLKSYEQYF
TRBJ2-2 | . | TRBV9 | CASSARLLGRNTGELFF
TRBJ2-1 | TRBD2 | TRBV28 | CASSLSSGRNEQFF
TRBJ2-5 | . | TRBV4-1 | CASSQYWGVSPGMETQYF
TRBJ1-1 | . | TRBV9 | CASSAGLENTEAFF
TRBJ2-2 | . | TRBV30 | CAWSVYLPGATGELFF
TRBJ1-2 | . | TRBV28 | CASSSGVNYGYTF
TRBJ2-1 | TRBD1 | TRBV2 | CASRAERTGEQFF
TRBJ1-5 | . | TRBV7-2 | CASSLEGGRDQPQHF
TRBJ2-1 | TRBD2 | TRBV4-3 | CASSRGLAGGSSYNEQFF
TRBJ1-2 | TRBD1 | TRBV18 | CASSPSLGQEIFRGYGYTF
TRBJ1-2 | . | TRBV7-3 | CASSFYGGQSYGYTF
TRBJ2-3 | TRBD1 | TRBV4-2 | CASSQDLGTGITDTQYF
TRBJ2-2 | . | TRBV6-6 | CASSYLSVTTGELFF
TRBJ1-5 | . | TRBV5-1 | CASSPTGRGQPQHF
TRBJ2-1 | . | TRBV9 | CASSPIGTASYNEQFF
TRBJ1-1 | TRBD1 | TRBV11-3 | CASNSDTGGTEAFF
TRBJ1-2 | TRBD1 | TRBV28 | CASSLLSAGGNYGYTF
TRBJ2-7 | TRBD1 | TRBV29-1 | CSALYSNRGLYEQYF
TRBJ2-1 | TRBD2 | TRBV7-8 | CASSRIRTSSYNEQFF
TRBJ1-1 | . | TRBV10-3 | CAIRGQGPGDTEAFF
TRBJ1-2 | TRBD1 | TRBV9 | CASSVSDRGNYGYTF
TRBJ1-1 | . | TRBV19 | CASSKPGRNTEAFF
TRBJ1-1 | TRBD1 | TRBV5-6 | CASSFTGGTEAFF
TRBJ2-5 | TRBD2 | TRBV9 | CASEIAPAGDWKTQYF
TRBJ2-7 | . | TRBV5-1 | CASSPARLDNYEQYF
TRBJ2-7 | . | TRBV11-2 | CASSLGDPLSYEQYF
TRBJ2-7 | TRBD1 | TRBV29-1 | CSATGGRYEQYF
TRBJ2-5 | . | TRBV5-3 | CARSLHRLEYQETQYF
TRBJ1-2 | TRBD1 | TRBV29-1 | CSVVSGGYGYTF
TRBJ1-1 | . | TRBV5-1 | CASGAGANTEAFF
TRBJ2-7 | . | TRBV4-1 | CASSQDVGVADEQYF
TRBJ2-5 | . | TRBV7-6 | CASSSVGETQYF
TRBJ2-7 | . | TRBV7-6 | CASSNPQGPRSYEQYF
TRBJ2-3 | TRBD1 | TRBV29-1 | CSAKTGGTDTQYF
TRBJ1-1 | TRBD1 | TRBV4-1 | CASSQDRDRGINTEAFF
TRBJ2-5 | . | TRBV18 | CASSPAGIQETQYF
TRBJ2-7 | TRBD2 | TRBV7-9 | CASSLRAGGPSEQYF
TRBJ2-3 | . | TRBV6-5 | CATSGDSTDTQYF
TRBJ1-6 | TRBD1 | TRBV19 | CASSIAQGAHSPLHF
TRBJ2-1 | TRBD2 | TRBV11-2 | CASSSAGGHQFF
TRBJ1-4 | . | TRBV6-5 | CASKIAGTNEKLFF
TRBJ2-7 | . | TRBV7-2 | CASSLALGIHEQYF
TRBJ1-1 | . | TRBV5-4 | CASSSGAWDTEAFF